This T cell receptor (beta chain) was profiled in a study of T cell responses to AZD1222 COVID-19 vaccine. Looking at the study overall: Pooling covered second doses at about 4 or about 12 weeks.

Germline CDR1 is MDHEN and CDR2 is SYDVKM. The CDR3 is 17 amino acids. Trimming removed 11 bases from V and 0 bases from J, with 23 bases in between. Profiling relied on immunoSEQ multiplex PCR, and the TCRdb table lists in-frame clones only, not all of them. The top ten hold 2.6% of the sample, which has over 150,000 clones, about nine tenths seen once. In the case of this clone: Its target is not known.

Study-level findings and limits: Clonal diversity was possibly underestimated, and the donors were mostly white British, with more females. Dominant CD4 TCR responses targeted spike regions 160-218 and 743-854. Repertoires were sampled only after the peak T cell response.

The V call is TRBV28, the J call TRBJ2-1; TRBD2 might be the D (6 bases). This receptor was identified in an adult in good health. Sequenced here: peripheral blood, sampled on day 0 of AZD1222 vaccination. The CDR3 bases are TGTGCCGGATGCAAGGGTGTTGCGGGACCCTCCTACAATGAGCAGTTCTTC. It translates to CAGCKGVAGPSYNEQFF.